A selection of T cell receptor beta chains follows, all from one sample in a study of CD8 T cells in Susac syndrome. Each CDR3 protein is one row after TCRdb ran MiXCR on the immunoSEQ multiplex PCR reads. Of some 200,000 distinct CDR3 sequences in the sample, around nine tenths were seen once. The specimen sequenced was CD4+ T cells from PBMCs. The origin of the receptors is a human donor with Susac syndrome. Both conserved end residues are part of each CDR3. A D gene is named only where the DNA matches it firmly. Some rows have no size entry. The others give once, few or many, or a class for an expanded clone.

D,J,size,V,CDR3,DNA
.,TRBJ1-5,.,TRBV12-3/TRBV12-4,CASSQKNSNQPQHF,TGTGCCAGCAGTCAAAAGAATAGCAATCAGCCCCAGCATTTT
.,TRBJ2-5,once,TRBV30,CAWSGSIQETQYF,TGTGCCTGGAGTGGCAGTATACAAGAGACCCAGTACTTC
.,TRBJ1-2,.,TRBV28,CASSTPSTEFSYGYTF,TGTGCCAGCAGTACTCCTTCGACAGAATTCTCCTATGGCTACACCTTC
.,TRBJ2-1,.,TRBV20-1,CSAGRISYNEQFF,TGCAGTGCGGGCAGGATCTCCTACAATGAGCAGTTCTTC
.,TRBJ2-3,.,TRBV29-1,CSVDQDTDTQYF,TGCAGCGTTGATCAAGATACAGATACGCAGTATTTT
TRBD2,TRBJ2-2,.,TRBV7-9,CASTPGLTNTGELFF,TGTGCCAGCACCCCGGGACTAACTAACACCGGGGAGCTGTTTTTT
.,TRBJ2-5,.,TRBV6-1,CASSEARESQYF,TGTGCCAGCAGTGAAGCGCGCGAATCCCAGTACTTC
TRBD2,TRBJ2-1,.,TRBV7-9,CASSLGGRENNEQFF,TGTGCCAGCAGCTTGGGAGGGAGGGAGAACAATGAGCAGTTCTTC
.,TRBJ2-1,.,TRBV20-1,CSAPNWGEQFF,TGCAGTGCCCCAAACTGGGGTGAGCAGTTCTTC
.,TRBJ1-5,.,TRBV20-1,CSAGPDRSNQPQHF,TGCAGTGCTGGACCCGACAGGAGTAATCAGCCCCAGCATTTT
TRBD2,TRBJ2-5,.,TRBV19,CASSKTSGSSKETQYF,TGTGCCAGTAGTAAGACTAGCGGGAGTTCAAAAGAGACCCAGTACTTC